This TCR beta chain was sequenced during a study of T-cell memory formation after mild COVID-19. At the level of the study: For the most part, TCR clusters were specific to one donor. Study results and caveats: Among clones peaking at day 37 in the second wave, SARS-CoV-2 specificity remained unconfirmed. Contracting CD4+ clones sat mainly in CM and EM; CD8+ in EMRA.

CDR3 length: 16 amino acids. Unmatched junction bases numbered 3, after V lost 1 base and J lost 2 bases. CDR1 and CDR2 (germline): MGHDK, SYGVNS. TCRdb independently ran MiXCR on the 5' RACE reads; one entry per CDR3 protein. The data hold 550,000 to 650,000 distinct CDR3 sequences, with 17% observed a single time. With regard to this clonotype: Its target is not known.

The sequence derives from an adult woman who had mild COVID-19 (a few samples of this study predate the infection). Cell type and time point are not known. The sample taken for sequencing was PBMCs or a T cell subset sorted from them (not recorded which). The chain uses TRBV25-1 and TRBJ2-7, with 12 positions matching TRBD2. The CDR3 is CASSESRTSGTYEQYF. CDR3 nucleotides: TGTGCCAGCAGTGAATCCCGGACTAGCGGGACCTACGAGCAGTACTTC.